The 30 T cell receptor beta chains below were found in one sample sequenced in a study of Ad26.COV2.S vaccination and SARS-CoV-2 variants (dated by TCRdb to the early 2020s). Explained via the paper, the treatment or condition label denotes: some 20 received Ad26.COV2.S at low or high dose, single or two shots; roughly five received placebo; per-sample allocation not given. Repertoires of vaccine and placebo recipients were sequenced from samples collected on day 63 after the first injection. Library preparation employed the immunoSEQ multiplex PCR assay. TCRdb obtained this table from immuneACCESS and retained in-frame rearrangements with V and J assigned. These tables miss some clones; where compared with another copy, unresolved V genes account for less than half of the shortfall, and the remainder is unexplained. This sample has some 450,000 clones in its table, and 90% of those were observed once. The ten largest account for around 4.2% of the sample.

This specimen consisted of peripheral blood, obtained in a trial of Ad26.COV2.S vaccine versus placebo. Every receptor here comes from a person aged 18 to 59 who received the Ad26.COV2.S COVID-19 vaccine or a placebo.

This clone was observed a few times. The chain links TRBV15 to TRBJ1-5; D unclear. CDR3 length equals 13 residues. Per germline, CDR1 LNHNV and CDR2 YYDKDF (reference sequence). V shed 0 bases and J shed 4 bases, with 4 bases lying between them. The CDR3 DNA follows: TGTGCCACCAGCAGAGATGGAAATCAGCCCCAGCATTTT. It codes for CATSRDGNQPQHF.

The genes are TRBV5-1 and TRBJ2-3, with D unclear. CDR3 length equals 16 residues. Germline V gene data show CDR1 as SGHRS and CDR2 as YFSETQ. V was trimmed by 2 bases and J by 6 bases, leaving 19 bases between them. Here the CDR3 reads CASSLNSGTAGDTQYF. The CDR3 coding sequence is TGCGCCAGCAGCTTAAATTCGGGCACTGCCGGGGATACGCAGTATTTT.

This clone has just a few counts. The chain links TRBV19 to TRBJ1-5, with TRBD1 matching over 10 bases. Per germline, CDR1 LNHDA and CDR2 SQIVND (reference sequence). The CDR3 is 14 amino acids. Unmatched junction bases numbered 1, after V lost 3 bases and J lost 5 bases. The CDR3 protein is CASSIGTGDQPQHF. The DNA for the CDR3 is TGTGCCAGTAGTATCGGGACAGGGGATCAGCCCCAGCATTTT.

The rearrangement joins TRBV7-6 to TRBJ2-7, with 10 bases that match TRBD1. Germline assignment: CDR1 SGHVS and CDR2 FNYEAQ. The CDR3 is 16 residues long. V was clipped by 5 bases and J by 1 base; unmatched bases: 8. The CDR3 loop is CASSTWTGGISYEQYF. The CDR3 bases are TGTGCCAGCAGCACTTGGACAGGGGGGATATCCTACGAGCAGTACTTC.

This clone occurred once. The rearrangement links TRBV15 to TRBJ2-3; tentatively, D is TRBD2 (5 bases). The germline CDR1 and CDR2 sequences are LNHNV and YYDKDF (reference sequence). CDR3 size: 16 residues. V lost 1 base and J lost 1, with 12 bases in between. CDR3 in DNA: TGTGCCACCAGCAGAGTAGTGGGAGTGGGCACAGATACGCAGTATTTT. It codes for CATSRVVGVGTDTQYF.

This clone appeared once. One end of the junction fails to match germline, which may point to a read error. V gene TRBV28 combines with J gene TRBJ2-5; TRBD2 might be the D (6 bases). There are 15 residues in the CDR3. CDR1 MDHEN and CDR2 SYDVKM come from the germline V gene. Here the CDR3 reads CASSLSWRSGETRYF. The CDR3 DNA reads TGTGCCAGCAGTTTAAGCTGGAGGTCGGGGGAGACCCGGTACTTC.

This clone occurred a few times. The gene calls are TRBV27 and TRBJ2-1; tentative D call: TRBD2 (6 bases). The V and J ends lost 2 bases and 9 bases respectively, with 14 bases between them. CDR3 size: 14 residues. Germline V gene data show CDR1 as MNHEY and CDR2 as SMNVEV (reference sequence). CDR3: CASSLVLGGGEQFF. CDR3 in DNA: TGTGCCAGCAGTTTAGTATTGGGGGGAGGTGAGCAGTTCTTC.

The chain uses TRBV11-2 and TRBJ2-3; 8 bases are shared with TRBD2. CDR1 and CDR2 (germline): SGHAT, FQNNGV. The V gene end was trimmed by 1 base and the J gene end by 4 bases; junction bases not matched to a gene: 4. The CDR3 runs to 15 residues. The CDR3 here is CASSLGAGAPDTQYF. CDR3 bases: TGTGCCAGCAGCTTAGGAGCGGGAGCCCCAGATACGCAGTATTTT. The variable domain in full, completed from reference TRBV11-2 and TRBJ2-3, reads EAGVAQSPRYKIIEKRQSVAFWCNPISGHATLYWYQQILGQGPKLLIQFQNNGVVDDSQLPKDRFSAERLKGVDSTLKIQPAKLEDSAVYLCASSLGAGAPDTQYFGPGTRLTVL.

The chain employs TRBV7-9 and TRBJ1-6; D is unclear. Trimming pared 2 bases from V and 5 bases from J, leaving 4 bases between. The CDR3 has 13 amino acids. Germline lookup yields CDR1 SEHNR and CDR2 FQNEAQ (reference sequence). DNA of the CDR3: TGTGCCAGCAGCTTACTGGATAATTCACCCCTCCACTTT. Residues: CASSLLDNSPLHF.

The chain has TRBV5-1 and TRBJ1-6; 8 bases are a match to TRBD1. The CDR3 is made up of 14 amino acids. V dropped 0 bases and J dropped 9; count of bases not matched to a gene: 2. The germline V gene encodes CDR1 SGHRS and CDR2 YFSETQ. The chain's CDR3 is CASSLEQGGSPLHF. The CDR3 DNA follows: TGCGCCAGCAGCTTGGAACAGGGGGGTTCACCCCTCCACTTT.

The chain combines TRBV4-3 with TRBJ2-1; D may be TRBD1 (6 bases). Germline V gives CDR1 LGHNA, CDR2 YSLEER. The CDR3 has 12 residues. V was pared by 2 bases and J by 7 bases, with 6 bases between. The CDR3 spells CASSQQGNEQFF. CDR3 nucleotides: TGCGCCAGCAGCCAACAGGGGAATGAGCAGTTCTTC.

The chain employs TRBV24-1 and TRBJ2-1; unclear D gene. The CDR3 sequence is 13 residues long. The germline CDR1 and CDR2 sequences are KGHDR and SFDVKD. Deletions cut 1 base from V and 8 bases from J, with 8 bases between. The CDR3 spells CATSDFAAHEQFF. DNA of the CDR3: TGTGCCACCAGTGATTTCGCGGCGCATGAGCAGTTCTTC.

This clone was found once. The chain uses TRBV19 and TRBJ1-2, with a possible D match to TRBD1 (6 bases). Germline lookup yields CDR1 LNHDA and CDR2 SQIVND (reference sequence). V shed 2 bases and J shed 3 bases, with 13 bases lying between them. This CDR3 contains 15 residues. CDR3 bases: TGTGCCAGTAGTATACGGAAGGGGGATTACTATGGCTACACCTTC. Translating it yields CASSIRKGDYYGYTF. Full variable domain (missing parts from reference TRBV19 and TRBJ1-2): DGGITQSPKYLFRKEGQNVTLSCEQNLNHDAMYWYRQDPGQGLRLIYYSQIVNDFQKGDIAEGYSVSREKKESFPLTVTSAQKNPTAFYLCASSIRKGDYYGYTFGSGTRLTVV.

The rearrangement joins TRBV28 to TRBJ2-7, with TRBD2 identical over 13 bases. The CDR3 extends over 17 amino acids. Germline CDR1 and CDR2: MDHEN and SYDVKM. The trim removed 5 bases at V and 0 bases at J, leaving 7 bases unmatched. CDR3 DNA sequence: TGTGCCAGCAGTCGTCCGGGACTAGCGGGACTCTCCTACGAGCAGTACTTC. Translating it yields CASSRPGLAGLSYEQYF.

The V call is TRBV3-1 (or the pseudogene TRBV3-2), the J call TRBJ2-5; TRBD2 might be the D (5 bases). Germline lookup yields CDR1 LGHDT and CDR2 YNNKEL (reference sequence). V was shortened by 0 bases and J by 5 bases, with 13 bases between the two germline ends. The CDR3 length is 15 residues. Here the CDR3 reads CASSQEGEGWETQYF. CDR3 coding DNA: TGTGCCAGCAGCCAAGAGGGAGAGGGCTGGGAGACCCAGTACTTC.

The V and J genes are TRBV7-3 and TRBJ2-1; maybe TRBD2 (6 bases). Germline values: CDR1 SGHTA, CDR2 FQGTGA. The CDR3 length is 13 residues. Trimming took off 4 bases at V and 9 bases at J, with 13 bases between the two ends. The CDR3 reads CASSSPGRGEQFF. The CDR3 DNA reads TGTGCCAGCAGCTCACCCGGGCGGGGTGAGCAGTTCTTC.

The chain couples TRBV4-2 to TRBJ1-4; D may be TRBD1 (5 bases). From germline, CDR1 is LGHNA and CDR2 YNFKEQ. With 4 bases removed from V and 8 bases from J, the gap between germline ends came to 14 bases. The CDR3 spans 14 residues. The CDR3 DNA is TGTGCCAGCAGCCCGATCAGGGTGTCCGAAAAACTGTTTTTT. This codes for CASSPIRVSEKLFF.

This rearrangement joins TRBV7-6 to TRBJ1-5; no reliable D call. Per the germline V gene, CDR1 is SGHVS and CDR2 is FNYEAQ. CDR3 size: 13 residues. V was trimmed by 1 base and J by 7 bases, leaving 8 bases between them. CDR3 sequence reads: CASSLVKDQPQHF. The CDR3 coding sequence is TGTGCCAGCAGCTTAGTCAAAGACCAGCCCCAGCATTTT.

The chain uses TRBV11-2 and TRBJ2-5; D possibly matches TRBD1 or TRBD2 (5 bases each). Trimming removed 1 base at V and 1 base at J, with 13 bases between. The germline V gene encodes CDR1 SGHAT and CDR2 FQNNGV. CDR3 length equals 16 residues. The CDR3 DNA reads TGTGCCAGCAGCTTAGTTTTAGAGGGGCTCCAAGAGACCCAGTACTTC. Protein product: CASSLVLEGLQETQYF. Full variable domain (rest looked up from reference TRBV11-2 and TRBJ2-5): EAGVAQSPRYKIIEKRQSVAFWCNPISGHATLYWYQQILGQGPKLLIQFQNNGVVDDSQLPKDRFSAERLKGVDSTLKIQPAKLEDSAVYLCASSLVLEGLQETQYFGPGTRLLVL.

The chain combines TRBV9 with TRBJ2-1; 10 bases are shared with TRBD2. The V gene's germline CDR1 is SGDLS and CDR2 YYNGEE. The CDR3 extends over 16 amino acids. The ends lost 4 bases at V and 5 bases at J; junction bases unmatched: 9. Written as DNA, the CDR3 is TGTGCCAGCAGCTCTGGGACTAGCGCTCCCCACAATGAGCAGTTCTTC. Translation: CASSSGTSAPHNEQFF.

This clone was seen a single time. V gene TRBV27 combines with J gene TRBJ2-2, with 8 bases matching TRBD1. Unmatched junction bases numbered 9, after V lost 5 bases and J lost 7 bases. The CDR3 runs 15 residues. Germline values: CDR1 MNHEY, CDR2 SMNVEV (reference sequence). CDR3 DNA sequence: TGTGCCAGCAGTACGACAGGGGTGTTAGGCGGGGAGCTGTTTTTT. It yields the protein CASSTTGVLGGELFF.

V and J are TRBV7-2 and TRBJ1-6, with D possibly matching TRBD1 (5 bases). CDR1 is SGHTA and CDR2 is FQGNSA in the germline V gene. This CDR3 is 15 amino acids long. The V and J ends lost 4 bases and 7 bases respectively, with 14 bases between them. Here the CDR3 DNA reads TGTGCCAGCAGCTCGCGGCAGGGTGGGAATTCACCCCTCCACTTT. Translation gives CASSSRQGGNSPLHF.

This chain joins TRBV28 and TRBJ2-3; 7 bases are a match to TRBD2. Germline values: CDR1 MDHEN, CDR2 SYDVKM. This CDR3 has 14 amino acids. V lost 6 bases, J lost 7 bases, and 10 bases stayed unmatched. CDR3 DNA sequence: TGTGCCAGCAGCCCCTCGGGGGAGGGGAATACGCAGTATTTT. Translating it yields CASSPSGEGNTQYF.

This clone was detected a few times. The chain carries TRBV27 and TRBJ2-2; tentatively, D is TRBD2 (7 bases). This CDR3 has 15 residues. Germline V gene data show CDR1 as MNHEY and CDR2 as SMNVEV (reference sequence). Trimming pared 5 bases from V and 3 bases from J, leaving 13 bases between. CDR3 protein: CASSPRGADTGELFF. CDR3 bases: TGTGCCAGCAGTCCCCGGGGGGCTGACACCGGGGAGCTGTTTTTT.

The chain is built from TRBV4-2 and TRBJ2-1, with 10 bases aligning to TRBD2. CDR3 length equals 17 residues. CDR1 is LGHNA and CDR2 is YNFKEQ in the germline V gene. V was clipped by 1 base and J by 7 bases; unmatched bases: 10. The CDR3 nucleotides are TGTGCCAGCAGCCAAGTACAATGGACTAGCGGTCCTAATGAGCAGTTCTTC. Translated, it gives CASSQVQWTSGPNEQFF.

CDR3 sequence reads: CASSPRGRGDTQYF. The CDR3 coding sequence is TGTGCCAGCAGTCCCAGGGGGCGCGGAGATACGCAGTATTTT. This chain joins TRBV7-3 and TRBJ2-3; 8 bases line up with TRBD1. Per the germline V gene, CDR1 is SGHTA and CDR2 is FQGTGA. The CDR3 extends over 14 amino acids. J gave up 5 bases and V 6 bases, and 7 bases lay outside the gene matches. The whole variable domain, remainder taken from reference TRBV7-3 and TRBJ2-3, is GAGVSQTPSNKVTEKGKYVELRCDPISGHTALYWYRQSLGQGPEFLIYFQGTGAADDSGLPNDRFFAVRPEGSVSTLKIQRTERGDSAVYLCASSPRGRGDTQYFGPGTRLTVL.

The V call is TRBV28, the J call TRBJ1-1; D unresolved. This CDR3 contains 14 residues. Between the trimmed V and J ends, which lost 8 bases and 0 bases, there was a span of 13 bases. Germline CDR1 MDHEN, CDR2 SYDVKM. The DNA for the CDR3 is TGTGCCAGCTCCGACGGACTCTTGAACACTGAAGCTTTCTTT. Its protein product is CASSDGLLNTEAFF.

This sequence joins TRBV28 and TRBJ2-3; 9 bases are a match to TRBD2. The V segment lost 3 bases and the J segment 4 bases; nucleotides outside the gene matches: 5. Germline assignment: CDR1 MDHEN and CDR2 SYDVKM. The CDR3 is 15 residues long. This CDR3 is CASSFRGRGPDTQYF. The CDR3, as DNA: TGTGCCAGCAGTTTCCGCGGGAGGGGGCCAGATACGCAGTATTTT.

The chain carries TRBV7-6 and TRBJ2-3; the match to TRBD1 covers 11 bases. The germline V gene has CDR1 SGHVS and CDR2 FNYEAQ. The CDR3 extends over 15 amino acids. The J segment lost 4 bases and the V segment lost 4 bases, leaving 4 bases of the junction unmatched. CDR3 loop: CASSSPGQGADTQYF. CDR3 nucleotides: TGTGCCAGCAGCTCGCCGGGACAGGGGGCAGATACGCAGTATTTT.

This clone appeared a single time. CDR3 region: CASLDSNTEAFF. DNA for the CDR3: TGTGCCAGTTTGGATAGCAACACTGAAGCTTTCTTT. The chain employs TRBV19 and TRBJ1-1; D gene ambiguous. Deletions cut 8 bases from V and 2 bases from J, with 9 bases between. The CDR3 totals 12 residues. CDR1 LNHDA and CDR2 SQIVND come from the germline V gene (reference sequence).